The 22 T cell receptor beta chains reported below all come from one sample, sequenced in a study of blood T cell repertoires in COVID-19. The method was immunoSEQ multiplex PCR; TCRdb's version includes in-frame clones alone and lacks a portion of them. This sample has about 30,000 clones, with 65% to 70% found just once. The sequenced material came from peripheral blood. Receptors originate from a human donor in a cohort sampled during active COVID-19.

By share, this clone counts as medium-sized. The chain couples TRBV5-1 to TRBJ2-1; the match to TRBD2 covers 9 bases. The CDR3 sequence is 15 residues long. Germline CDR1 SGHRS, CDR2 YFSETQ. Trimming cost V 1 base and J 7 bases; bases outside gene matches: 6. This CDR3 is CASSLYVTSGNEQFF. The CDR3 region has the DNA TGCGCCAGCAGCTTGTACGTGACTAGCGGAAATGAGCAGTTCTTC.

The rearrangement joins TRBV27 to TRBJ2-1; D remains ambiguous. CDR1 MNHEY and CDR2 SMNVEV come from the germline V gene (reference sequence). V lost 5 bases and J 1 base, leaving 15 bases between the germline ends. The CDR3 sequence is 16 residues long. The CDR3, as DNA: TGTGCCAGCAGTCTTATTCAAAGCAATTCCTACAATGAGCAGTTCTTC. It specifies CASSLIQSNSYNEQFF.

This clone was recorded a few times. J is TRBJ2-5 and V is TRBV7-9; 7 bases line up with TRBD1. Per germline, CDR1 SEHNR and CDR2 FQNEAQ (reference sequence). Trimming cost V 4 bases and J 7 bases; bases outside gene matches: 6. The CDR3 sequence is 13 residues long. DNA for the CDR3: TGTGCCAGCAGCTCGGGGACAGTGGGGACCCAGTACTTC. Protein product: CASSSGTVGTQYF.

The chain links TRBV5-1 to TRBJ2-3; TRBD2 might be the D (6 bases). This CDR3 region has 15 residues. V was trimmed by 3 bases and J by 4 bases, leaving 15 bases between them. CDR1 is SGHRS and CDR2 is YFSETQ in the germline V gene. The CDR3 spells CASSSATSRADTQYF. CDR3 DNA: TGCGCCAGCAGCTCTGCGACTAGTCGGGCAGATACGCAGTATTTT.

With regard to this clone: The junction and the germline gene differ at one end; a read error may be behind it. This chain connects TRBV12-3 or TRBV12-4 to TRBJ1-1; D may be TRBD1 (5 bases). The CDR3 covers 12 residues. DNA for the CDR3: TGTGCCAGCACCCAGGGACCCACGGAGGGGTCCTTT. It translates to CASTQGPTEGSF.

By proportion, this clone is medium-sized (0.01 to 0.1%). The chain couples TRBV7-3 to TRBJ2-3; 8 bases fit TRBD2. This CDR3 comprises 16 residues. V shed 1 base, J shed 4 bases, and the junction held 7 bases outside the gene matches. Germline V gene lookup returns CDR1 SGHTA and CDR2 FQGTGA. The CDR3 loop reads CASSLNVGGAPDTQYF. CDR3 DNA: TGTGCCAGCAGCTTAAACGTCGGGGGGGCCCCAGATACGCAGTATTTT. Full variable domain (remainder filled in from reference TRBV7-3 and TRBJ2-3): GAGVSQTPSNKVTEKGKYVELRCDPISGHTALYWYRQSLGQGPEFLIYFQGTGAADDSGLPNDRFFAVRPEGSVSTLKIQRTERGDSAVYLCASSLNVGGAPDTQYFGPGTRLTVL.

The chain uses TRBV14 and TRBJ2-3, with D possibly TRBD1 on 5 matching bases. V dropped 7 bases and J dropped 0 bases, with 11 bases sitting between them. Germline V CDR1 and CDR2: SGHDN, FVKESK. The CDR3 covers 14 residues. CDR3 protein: CASNAGFSTDTQYF. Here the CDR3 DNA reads TGTGCCAGCAACGCAGGGTTTAGCACAGATACGCAGTATTTT. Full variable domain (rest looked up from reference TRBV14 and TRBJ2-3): EAGVTQFPSHSVIEKGQTVTLRCDPISGHDNLYWYRRVMGKEIKFLLHFVKESKQDESGMPNNRFLAERTGGTYSTLKVQPAELEDSGVYFCASNAGFSTDTQYFGPGTRLTVL.

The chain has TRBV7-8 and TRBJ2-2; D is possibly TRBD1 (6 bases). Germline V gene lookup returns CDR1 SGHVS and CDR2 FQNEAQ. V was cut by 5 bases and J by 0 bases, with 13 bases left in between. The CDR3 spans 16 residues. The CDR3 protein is CASSPYRAANTGELFF. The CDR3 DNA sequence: TGTGCCAGCAGCCCCTACAGGGCCGCGAACACCGGGGAGCTGTTTTTT.

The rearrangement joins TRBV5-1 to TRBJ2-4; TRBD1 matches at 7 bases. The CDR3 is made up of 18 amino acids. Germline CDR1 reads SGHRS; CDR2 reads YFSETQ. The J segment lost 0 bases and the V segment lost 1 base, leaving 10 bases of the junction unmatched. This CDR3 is CASSLWPTGALAKNIQYF. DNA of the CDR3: TGCGCCAGCAGCTTGTGGCCTACAGGGGCCCTAGCCAAAAACATTCAGTACTTC.

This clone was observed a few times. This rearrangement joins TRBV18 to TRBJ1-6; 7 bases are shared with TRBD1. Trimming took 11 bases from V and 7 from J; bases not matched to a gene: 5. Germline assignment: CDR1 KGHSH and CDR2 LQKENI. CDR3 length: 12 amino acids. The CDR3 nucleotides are TGTGCCTGCGGACAGGACAATTCACCCCTCCACTTT. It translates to CACGQDNSPLHF.

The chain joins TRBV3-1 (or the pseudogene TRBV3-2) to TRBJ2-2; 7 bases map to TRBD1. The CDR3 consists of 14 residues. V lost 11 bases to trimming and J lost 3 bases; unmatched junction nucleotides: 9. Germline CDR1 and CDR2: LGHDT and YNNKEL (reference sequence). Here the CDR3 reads CASGEGAYTGELFF. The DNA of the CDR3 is TGTGCCTCCGGCGAGGGGGCGTACACCGGGGAGCTGTTTTTT.

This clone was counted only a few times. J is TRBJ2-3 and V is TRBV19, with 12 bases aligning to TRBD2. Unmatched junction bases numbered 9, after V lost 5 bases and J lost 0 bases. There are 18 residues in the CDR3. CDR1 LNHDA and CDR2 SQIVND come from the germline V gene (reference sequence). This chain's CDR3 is CASSGGLAGTPSTDTQYF. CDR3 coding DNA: TGTGCCAGTAGTGGAGGACTAGCGGGGACACCTAGCACAGATACGCAGTATTTT.

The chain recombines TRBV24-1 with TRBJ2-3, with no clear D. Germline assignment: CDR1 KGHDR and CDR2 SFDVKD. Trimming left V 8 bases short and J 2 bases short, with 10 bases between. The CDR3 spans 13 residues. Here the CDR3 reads CATTGSSTDTQYF. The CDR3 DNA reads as TGTGCCACCACCGGGTCTTCCACAGATACGCAGTATTTT.

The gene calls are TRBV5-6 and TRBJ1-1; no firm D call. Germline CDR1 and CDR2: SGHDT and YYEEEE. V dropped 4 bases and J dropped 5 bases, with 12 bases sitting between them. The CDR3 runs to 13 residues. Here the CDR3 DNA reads TGTGCCAGCAGCCCCGATCAGAATACTGAAGCTTTCTTT. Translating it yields CASSPDQNTEAFF.

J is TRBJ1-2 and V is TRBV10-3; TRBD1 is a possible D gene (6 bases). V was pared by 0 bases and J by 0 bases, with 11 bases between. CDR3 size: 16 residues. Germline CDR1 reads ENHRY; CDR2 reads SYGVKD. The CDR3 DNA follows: TGTGCCATCAGTGAGTCCGCGGGGGCACCTAACTATGGCTACACCTTC. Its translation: CAISESAGAPNYGYTF.

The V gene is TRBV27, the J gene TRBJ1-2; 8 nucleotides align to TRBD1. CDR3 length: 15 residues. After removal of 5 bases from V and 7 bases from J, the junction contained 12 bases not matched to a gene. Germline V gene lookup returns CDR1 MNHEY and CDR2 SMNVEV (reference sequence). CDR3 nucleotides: TGTGCCAGCAGTGTAATGCCAGGGGGCGCGGGTGGCTACACCTTC. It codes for CASSVMPGGAGGYTF.

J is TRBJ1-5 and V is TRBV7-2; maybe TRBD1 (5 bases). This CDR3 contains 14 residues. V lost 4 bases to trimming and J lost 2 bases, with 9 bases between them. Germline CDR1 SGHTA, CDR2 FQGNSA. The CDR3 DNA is TGTGCCAGCAGCTCCACAGGAGGCAATCAGCCCCAGCATTTT. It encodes CASSSTGGNQPQHF.

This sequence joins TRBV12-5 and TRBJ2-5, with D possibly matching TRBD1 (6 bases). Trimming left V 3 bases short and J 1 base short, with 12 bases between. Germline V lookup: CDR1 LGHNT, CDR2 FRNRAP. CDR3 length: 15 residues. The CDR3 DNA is TGTGCTAGTGGTTTATTTCGGGACATCCAAGAGACCCAGTACTTC. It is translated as CASGLFRDIQETQYF.

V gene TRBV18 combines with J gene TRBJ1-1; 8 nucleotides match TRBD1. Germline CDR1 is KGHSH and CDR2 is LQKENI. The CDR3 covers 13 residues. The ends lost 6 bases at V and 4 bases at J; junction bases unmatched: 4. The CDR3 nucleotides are TGTGCCAGCTCGTCCGACAGGGGCACTGAAGCTTTCTTT. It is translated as CASSSDRGTEAFF.

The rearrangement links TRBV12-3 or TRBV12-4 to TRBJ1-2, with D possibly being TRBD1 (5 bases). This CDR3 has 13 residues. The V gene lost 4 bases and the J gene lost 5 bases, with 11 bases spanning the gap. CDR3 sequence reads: CASSSGTVYGYTF. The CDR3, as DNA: TGTGCCAGCAGTTCCGGGACTGTTTATGGCTACACCTTC.

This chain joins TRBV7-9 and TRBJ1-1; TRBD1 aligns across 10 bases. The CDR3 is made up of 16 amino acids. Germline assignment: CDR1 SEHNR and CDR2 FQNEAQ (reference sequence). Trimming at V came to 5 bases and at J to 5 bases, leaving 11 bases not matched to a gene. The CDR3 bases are TGTGCCAGCAGCGGCCCCGGGACAGGGGTGGAAACTGAAGCTTTCTTT. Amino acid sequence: CASSGPGTGVETEAFF.

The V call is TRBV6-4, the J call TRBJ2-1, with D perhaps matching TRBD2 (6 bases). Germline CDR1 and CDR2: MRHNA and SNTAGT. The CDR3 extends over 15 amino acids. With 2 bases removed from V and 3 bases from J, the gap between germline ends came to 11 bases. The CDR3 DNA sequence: TGTGCCAGCAGTGACGGGCTAGCGAGCTACAATGAGCAGTTCTTC. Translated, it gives CASSDGLASYNEQFF.